The entry below gives a single TCR beta chain sequence along with its context. The antigen is undetermined. The data derive from a study of blood T cells in healthy people across ages. Study conclusions and caveats: In long-lived donors, naive CD4+ cell counts and diversity exceeded those of aged donors. Expanded clonotype shifts may have been confounded, as the donors had an unknown CMV status.

Germline CDR1 reads MNHEY; CDR2 reads SMNVEV (reference sequence). Trimming stripped 0 bases from V and 7 bases from J, with 13 bases between. The CDR3 totals 15 residues. PCR was performed a second time for about 6 to 12 cycles using a sample-barcoded 5' primer and a J-beta primer mix. MiXCR was run by TCRdb on the 5' RACE reads, yielding one entry per CDR3 protein. The repertoire consists of 850,000 to 1,000,000 distinct CDR3 sequences, with approximately 49% occurring once and the leading ten covering roughly 13%. In terms of origin and age, donors were healthy Caucasian individuals from Russia aged about 6 to 100. Per sample, extraction of total RNA gave at least 5.5 micrograms in every case.

Sequences were obtained from blood. The sequence was collected from a young man in good health. The chain uses TRBV27 and TRBJ1-5; D is unresolved. This CDR3 reads CASSLSITGIQPQHF. The CDR3 DNA sequence: TGTGCCAGCAGTTTATCGATAACCGGGATCCAGCCCCAGCATTTT.